This TCR beta chain derives from a study of response to subunit inactivated influenza vaccine listed by TCRdb under 2018. General notes on the study: The study used deep quantitative T cell receptor repertoire profiling to track responses to a trivalent subunit inactivated influenza vaccine. The paper as a whole reports these results and caveats: The authors proposed that each seasonal influenza vaccination may bring in only a limited number of new T cells.

This clonotype was found a few times. No cognate antigen has been identified for it. No clone much larger than this one lies a single base away; base qualities are absent. Library method: RT-PCR. The reads were generated on an Illumina HiSeq 2500. Starting from the raw public reads, TCRdb applied fastp trimming at Q25, assembled clones with MiXCR and retained in-frame beta chains. Every entry covers one CDR3 protein and lists the most common genes and DNA from its rows. The sample table holds about 570,000 distinct CDR3 sequences, of which around 11% were seen once. Of the sample, about 11% is held by the ten largest clones. Another study also made use of these data, one on T cells expressing NK-cell markers. The second paper further reports: TCR beta cDNA libraries were made by 5'RACE template switching that added a universal primer site and unique molecular identifiers. In sorted CD3+CD56+NKG2C+, CD3+CD56+NKG2C- and CD3+CD56-NKG2C+ T-cell subsets from 7 to 9 donors, TCR beta-chain repertoires were profiled. Seven of the eight sequenced donors were HCMV-seropositive and one was HCMV-seronegative. In several experiments an anti-gammadeltaTCR antibody was added to restrict sorting to alphabetaTCR-expressing T cells. For six donors, the dominant CD3+CD56+NKG2C+ clonotypes were among the top 10 CD8+ clonotypes and accounted for about 1.0-7.5% of CD8+ T cells. Those dominant clonotypes were again the most abundant among CD3+CD56-NKG2C+ cells in four donors, at roughly 25-60.1%. It remained unclear whether the expanded NKG2C-expressing T cell clones were specific for HCMV antigens. Randomly selected healthy volunteers, three men and five women, were used as the eight sequenced donors. To determine HCMV serostatus, a commercial ELISA kit was used to detect HCMV-specific IgG in serum. Peripheral blood mononuclear cells were isolated from blood by Ficoll density gradient centrifugation. For about six donors, bulk peripheral blood T-cell repertoires were also sequenced from unsorted PBMC. cDNA synthesis was primed from the TCR beta constant segment, followed by two successive PCR amplification steps. Sequencing of the libraries produced 2 x 150 bp reads on Illumina HiSeq 2000/2500, MiSeq or NextSeq. MIGEC was used to demultiplex reads and group the reads by UMI, and MiTCR was used to assemble and quantify clonotypes. To exclude erroneous sequences, only TCR cDNA sequences supported by at least two reads were retained. The tcR package was used for downstream repertoire analysis, and clonotypes were matched across fractions by CDR3 nucleotide sequence plus V segment. Antigen specificity was annotated against VDJdb with VDJmatch, allowing one amino acid substitution in CDR3.

The clonotype was recovered from a man in his fifties or sixties who received an inactivated influenza vaccine. Donor details come from another sample of the same person, matched by shared clones. Material: PBMCs from blood, obtained on the day of vaccination.

The CDR3 protein sequence reads: CSALKGVTEAFF. The DNA reads as follows: TGCAGTGCCCTGAAAGGGGTCACTGAAGCTTTCTTT. The chain is assembled from TRBV20-1 and TRBJ1-1, with a weak D call of TRBD1 (5 bases match). Measured from the cysteine to the phenylalanine, the CDR3 is 12 residues long. Only the CDR3 DNA is retained, 36 bases long and in frame from the first base. The germline V gene (reference sequence) gives CDR1 as DFQATT and CDR2 as SNEGSKA. V is clipped by 6 bases and J by 4 bases, and the sequence between their germline boundaries is 12 bases long.